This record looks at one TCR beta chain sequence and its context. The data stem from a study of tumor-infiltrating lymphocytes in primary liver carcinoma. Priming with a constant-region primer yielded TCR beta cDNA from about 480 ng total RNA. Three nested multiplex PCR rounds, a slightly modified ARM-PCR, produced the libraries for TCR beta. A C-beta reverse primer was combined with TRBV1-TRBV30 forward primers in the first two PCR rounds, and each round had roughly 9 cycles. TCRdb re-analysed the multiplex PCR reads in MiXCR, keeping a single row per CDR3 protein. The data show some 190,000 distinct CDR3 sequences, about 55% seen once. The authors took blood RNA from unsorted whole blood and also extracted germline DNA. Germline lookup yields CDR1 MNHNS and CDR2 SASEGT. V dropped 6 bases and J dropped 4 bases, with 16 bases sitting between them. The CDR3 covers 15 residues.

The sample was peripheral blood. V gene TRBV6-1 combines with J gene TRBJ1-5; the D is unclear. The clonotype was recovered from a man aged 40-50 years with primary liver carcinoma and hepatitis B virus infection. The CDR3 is CASRDMGFVNQPQHF. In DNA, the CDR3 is TGTGCCAGCAGAGACATGGGGTTTGTAAATCAGCCCCAGCATTTT.